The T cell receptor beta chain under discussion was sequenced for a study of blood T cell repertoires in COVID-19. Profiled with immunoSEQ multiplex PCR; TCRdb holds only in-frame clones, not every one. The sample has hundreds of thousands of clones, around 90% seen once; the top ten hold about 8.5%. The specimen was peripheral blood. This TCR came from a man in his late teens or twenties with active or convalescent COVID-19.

As DNA, the CDR3 is TGTGCCAGCAGTCAATCCATGGGAGGAATAGCCAAAAACATTCAGTACTTC. It codes for CASSQSMGGIAKNIQYF. The chain employs TRBV6-2 or TRBV6-3 and TRBJ2-4; possible D gene TRBD2, 6 bases. This CDR3 has 17 residues. CDR1 and CDR2 (germline): MNHEY, SVGEGT. Deletions cut 5 bases from V and 0 bases from J, with 17 bases between.